A single sample is the source of the 19 T cell receptor beta chains below, sequenced in a study of beta chain features in type 1 diabetes (dated by TCRdb to between 2018 and 2020). What the authors observed across the whole study: In all four CD4+ subsets, TCRB CDR3 length was moderately but significantly shorter in type 1 diabetes patients.

Antigens of these TCRs are unknown. Library preparation was by the immunoSEQ multiplex PCR assay. The entire amount of isolated RNA was reverse transcribed using the High Capacity cDNA Reverse Transcription Kit, so the sequenced TCRB transcripts were expressed ones. The table was pulled from immuneACCESS by TCRdb, which kept in-frame rearrangements only. Such tables lose some clones; where checked, under half of the loss comes from unresolved V genes, and the rest has no known cause. The sample profile shows about 240,000 clones; 11% to 15% of them were found once. Around 0.019% of the sample goes to the ten largest clones. Material: naive CD4+ T cells from blood. The cell subset or site label here, explained by the study, means: true naive CD4+ T cells. These receptors all come from a man aged 25-40 years with type 1 diabetes.

The chain links TRBV10-3 to TRBJ2-3, with D perhaps matching TRBD1 (5 bases). The CDR3 is made up of 17 amino acids. Per the germline V gene, CDR1 is ENHRY and CDR2 is SYGVKD. V lost 3 bases and J lost 5, with 21 bases in between. CDR3 sequence: CAISDSAKGAEGDTQYF. The CDR3 DNA reads as TGTGCCATCAGTGATTCCGCAAAAGGGGCCGAAGGAGATACGCAGTATTTT.

This clone was seen a few times. The rearrangement uses TRBV7-2 and TRBJ2-7, with TRBD1 identical over 9 bases. The germline CDR1 and CDR2 sequences are SGHTA and FQGNSA. J was trimmed by 2 bases and V by 5 bases; bases with no gene match: 7. This CDR3 spans 15 amino acids. The CDR3, as DNA: TGTGCCAGCAGCCCGGGACAGGGATTGACCTACGAGCAGTACTTC. Its protein product is CASSPGQGLTYEQYF.

This clone was observed a handful of times. The V and J genes are TRBV10-3 and TRBJ2-5, with 7 bases matching TRBD1. The DNA end favors TRBJ2-7, so the J call may be wrong. Per the germline V gene, CDR1 is ENHRY and CDR2 is SYGVKD. This CDR3 comprises 12 residues. The DNA of the CDR3 is TGTGCCATCTCTGACAGGGCCTACGAGCAGTACTTC. Translation: CAISDRAYEQYF.

The chain carries TRBV28 and TRBJ2-7; 10 positions match TRBD2. Germline assignment: CDR1 MDHEN and CDR2 SYDVKM. V gave up 8 bases and J gave up 4 bases; unmatched junction bases: 8. The length of the CDR3 is 14 residues. The CDR3 here is CASQRTSGLYEQYF. In nucleotides, the CDR3 is TGTGCCAGCCAAAGGACTAGCGGCCTTTACGAGCAGTACTTC. The full variable domain, with the rest looked up from reference TRBV28 and TRBJ2-7, is DVKVTQSSRYLVKRTGEKVFLECVQDMDHENMFWYRQDPGLGLRLIYFSYDVKMKEKGDIPEGYSVSREKKERFSLILESASTNQTSMYLCASQRTSGLYEQYFGPGTRLTVT.

This clone was seen only a few times. V gene TRBV5-1 combines with J gene TRBJ2-2; D may be TRBD1 (5 bases). V was shortened by 4 bases and J by 0 bases, with 7 bases between the two germline ends. CDR1 SGHRS and CDR2 YFSETQ come from the germline V gene. The CDR3 has 14 amino acids. The CDR3 sequence is CASSTGTNTGELFF. The DNA for the CDR3 is TGCGCCAGCAGCACAGGAACGAACACCGGGGAGCTGTTTTTT. The variable domain in full, completed from reference TRBV5-1 and TRBJ2-2, reads KAGVTQTPRYLIKTRGQQVTLSCSPISGHRSVSWYQQTPGQGLQFLFEYFSETQRNKGNFPGRFSGRQFSNSRSEMNVSTLELGDSALYLCASSTGTNTGELFFGEGSRLTVL.

The CDR3 region is CAWSEAGGPNEQFF. CDR3 DNA sequence: TGTGCCTGGAGTGAAGCGGGAGGGCCAAATGAGCAGTTCTTC. The chain is built from TRBV30 and TRBJ2-1, with 10 bases fitting TRBD2. The length of the CDR3 is 14 residues. Trimming at V came to 1 base and at J to 7 bases, leaving 4 bases not matched to a gene. CDR1 and CDR2 (germline): GTSNPN, SVGIG (reference sequence).

In its sample, this clone was seen a few times. The rearrangement uses TRBV5-1 and TRBJ1-1; D remains unclear. The CDR3 length is 15 residues. Trimming cost V 1 base and J 2 bases, with 12 bases left between them. Germline V lookup: CDR1 SGHRS, CDR2 YFSETQ. CDR3 in amino acids: CASSLLVTSNTEAFF. In nucleotides, the CDR3 is TGCGCCAGCAGCTTGCTCGTCACTTCTAACACTGAAGCTTTCTTT.

The table lists this clone with a few counts. The V gene is TRBV5-1, the J gene TRBJ1-1; D perhaps matches TRBD1 (6 bases). The germline V gene encodes CDR1 SGHRS and CDR2 YFSETQ. This CDR3 is built from 14 residues. The ends were cut back, 2 bases at V and 4 bases at J, with 12 bases in the middle. In DNA, the CDR3 is TGCGCCAGCAGCTTACAGGGTTCGGGCACTGAAGCTTTCTTT. Encoded protein: CASSLQGSGTEAFF.

This clone has a handful of counts. The chain uses TRBV5-1 and TRBJ2-7, with TRBD1 as a possible D gene (5 bases). The V end was cut by 2 bases, the J end by 4 bases, with 13 bases between. Per germline, CDR1 SGHRS and CDR2 YFSETQ. The CDR3 is 14 amino acids. The CDR3 here is CASSFGAAQYEQYF. The CDR3 DNA reads as TGCGCCAGCAGCTTTGGGGCCGCCCAATACGAGCAGTACTTC.

V usage is TRBV6-6 and J usage is TRBJ2-5; the match to TRBD2 covers 8 bases. Germline CDR1 is MNHNY and CDR2 is SVGAGI (reference sequence). CDR3 length: 14 amino acids. V was pared by 4 bases and J by 5 bases, with 6 bases of the junction left unmatched. This CDR3 is CASSSAGGGETQYF. The CDR3 DNA sequence: TGTGCCAGCAGTTCCGCGGGGGGCGGGGAGACCCAGTACTTC.

In its sample, this clone was seen a few times. The chain links TRBV11-2 to TRBJ1-5; D remains ambiguous. CDR1 and CDR2 from the germline V gene are SGHAT and FQNNGV. Trimming cost V 4 bases and J 5 bases, with 9 bases left between them. This CDR3 has 13 amino acids. CDR3 nucleotides: TGTGCCAGCAGCTCCGGGGTGGATCAGCCCCAGCATTTT. Its translation is CASSSGVDQPQHF.

V and J are TRBV6-5 and TRBJ1-1, with a possible D match to TRBD1 (5 bases). CDR1 and CDR2 from the germline V gene are MNHEY and SVGAGI. The CDR3 covers 15 residues. Between the trimmed V and J ends, which lost 1 base and 4 bases, there was a span of 13 bases. The CDR3 DNA follows: TGTGCCAGCAGTTACTTAGGGGTAGGAAGCACTGAAGCTTTCTTT. It specifies CASSYLGVGSTEAFF.

V and J are TRBV18 and TRBJ1-4; D uncertain. The V end was cut by 3 bases, the J end by 17 bases, with 19 bases between. The CDR3 loop spans 13 amino acids. Germline loops: CDR1 KGHSH, CDR2 LQKENI. The CDR3, as DNA: TGTGCCAGCTCACCTACCGGCTCGCGAGGTGGATTTTTT. It yields the protein CASSPTGSRGGFF.

CDR3 sequence reads: CATNQGGYGYTF. The DNA of the CDR3 is TGTGCCACCAACCAGGGCGGCTATGGCTACACCTTC. The genes are TRBV25-1 and TRBJ1-2; D possibly corresponds to TRBD1 (5 bases). V was clipped by 10 bases and J by 4 bases, with 13 bases between them. The length of the CDR3 is 12 residues. Germline-derived CDR1 and CDR2 are MGHDK and SYGVNS.

CDR3: CASSYNVAGGYNEQFF. The CDR3 DNA reads TGCGCCAGCAGTTACAACGTAGCGGGGGGCTACAATGAGCAGTTCTTC. V usage is TRBV5-1 and J usage is TRBJ2-1; 10 positions agree with TRBD2. Germline-derived CDR1 and CDR2 are SGHRS and YFSETQ. This CDR3 has 16 residues. V was clipped by 5 bases and J by 3 bases; unmatched bases: 8.

The DNA of the CDR3 is TGTGCCTGGAGTAATCCCGCAGGTAATCAGCCCCAGCATTTT. Its protein product is CAWSNPAGNQPQHF. The chain recombines TRBV30 with TRBJ1-5, with D hard to call. V was clipped by 2 bases and J by 4 bases, with 12 bases between them. The V gene's germline CDR1 is GTSNPN and CDR2 SVGIG (reference sequence). CDR3 length: 14 residues. Variable domain in full (rest from reference TRBV30 and TRBJ1-5): SQTIHQWPATLVQPVGSPLSLECTVEGTSNPNLYWYRQAAGRGLQLLFYSVGIGQISSEVPQNLSASRPQDRQFILSSKKLLLSDSGFYLCAWSNPAGNQPQHFGDGTRLSIL.

This clone was seen only a few times. This chain uses TRBV7-9 with TRBJ2-1; 8 nucleotides align to TRBD2. Germline CDR1 SEHNR, CDR2 FQNEAQ (reference sequence). After removal of 0 bases from V and 5 bases from J, the junction contained 6 bases not matched to a gene. The CDR3 loop spans 16 amino acids. The CDR3 spells CASSLAWRAGDNEQFF. The DNA of the CDR3 is TGTGCCAGCAGCTTAGCTTGGAGAGCGGGGGACAATGAGCAGTTCTTC.

The genes are TRBV7-9 and TRBJ2-5; 7 bases fit TRBD2. The CDR3 has 13 residues. Per the germline V gene, CDR1 is SEHNR and CDR2 is FQNEAQ (reference sequence). The V segment lost 5 bases and the J segment 5 bases; nucleotides outside the gene matches: 5. CDR3 in DNA: TGTGCCAGCAGCCGTTCGCGGGGGGAGACCCAGTACTTC. Its protein is CASSRSRGETQYF.

This clone was seen a few times. Written as DNA, the CDR3 is TGTGCCAGCAGCGGCGCACAGGGTCAAGAGACCCAGTACTTC. Its protein is CASSGAQGQETQYF. This rearrangement joins TRBV11-3 to TRBJ2-5; D may be TRBD1 (6 bases). V lost 5 bases, J lost 2 bases, and 12 bases lay in between. The length of the CDR3 is 14 residues. CDR1 is SGHNT and CDR2 is YENEEA in the germline V gene.